The 27 T cell receptor beta chains below all came from one sample that was sequenced in a study of graft-versus-host responses after intestinal transplantation. The protocol was immunoSEQ multiplex PCR, while the TCRdb copy is restricted to in-frame clones and leaves out a portion. This table holds tens of thousands of clones, about nine tenths found once. No antigens are known for them. The sample here was unstimulated CD4+ T cells sorted from spleen or lymph node cells, taken before transplant. The receptor set was obtained from a human donor who was the organ donor for an intestinal transplant.

V usage is TRBV2 and J usage is TRBJ1-1; D is unclear. V shed 7 bases and J shed 1 base, with 13 bases lying between them. The CDR3 contains 14 residues. Germline assignment: CDR1 SNHLY and CDR2 FYNNEI. CDR3 sequence: CASNYSPQNTEAFF. The CDR3 region has the DNA TGTGCCAGCAACTATTCCCCACAGAACACTGAAGCTTTCTTT.

The CDR3 nucleotides are TGTGCCTGGAGACAGGGAAGGCGATCGGAGGAAAAACTGTTTTTT. Its translation is CAWRQGRRSEEKLFF. The chain couples TRBV30 to TRBJ1-4, with a possible D match to TRBD1 (6 bases). The V and J ends lost 3 bases and 8 bases respectively, with 19 bases between them. Germline values: CDR1 GTSNPN, CDR2 SVGIG (reference sequence). CDR3 length equals 15 residues.

V is TRBV5-1 and J is TRBJ2-3; D uncertain. The CDR3 covers 15 residues. V was cut by 0 bases and J by 2 bases, with 10 bases left in between. Germline V gives CDR1 SGHRS, CDR2 YFSETQ. CDR3 residues: CASSLEGPATDTQYF. CDR3 coding DNA: TGCGCCAGCAGCTTGGAGGGCCCGGCCACAGATACGCAGTATTTT.

The table lists this clone with a count of one. CDR3 coding DNA: TGTGCCAGCAGCCCCGAGGGAAGGAGAGTCACCTACAATGAGCAGTTCTTC. It codes for CASSPEGRRVTYNEQFF. The rearrangement links TRBV7-3 to TRBJ2-1, with TRBD2 as a possible D gene (5 bases). This CDR3 region has 17 residues. Trimming cost V 5 bases and J 2 bases, with 19 bases left between them. Germline-derived CDR1 and CDR2 are SGHTA and FQGTGA. The full variable domain, its missing parts supplied by reference TRBV7-3 and TRBJ2-1, is GAGVSQTPSNKVTEKGKYVELRCDPISGHTALYWYRQSLGQGPEFLIYFQGTGAADDSGLPNDRFFAVRPEGSVSTLKIQRTERGDSAVYLCASSPEGRRVTYNEQFFGPGTRLTVL.

This clone appeared a few times. The chain joins TRBV27 to TRBJ1-2, with D maybe TRBD1 (5 bases). Germline CDR1 reads MNHEY; CDR2 reads SMNVEV (reference sequence). The CDR3 is 12 amino acids. The V and J ends lost 2 bases and 8 bases respectively, with 9 bases between them. CDR3 sequence reads: CASSLAGNGYTF. CDR3 in DNA: TGTGCCAGCAGTTTAGCAGGGAACGGCTACACCTTC.

V and J are TRBV6-1 and TRBJ2-3; no clear D gene. V lost 6 bases, J lost 4 bases, and 17 bases lay in between. This CDR3 is built from 15 residues. Germline V gene sequence: CDR1 MNHNS, CDR2 SASEGT. CDR3: CASRDHGLDSDTQYF. CDR3 nucleotides: TGTGCCAGCAGGGACCATGGGCTAGATTCAGATACGCAGTATTTT.

The rearrangement links TRBV5-1 to TRBJ2-1, with 13 bases that match TRBD2. This CDR3 is 17 amino acids long. Losses at the gene ends were 0 bases for V and 0 bases for J; bases not matched to a gene: 0. Germline V gene lookup returns CDR1 SGHRS and CDR2 YFSETQ. In DNA, the CDR3 is TGCGCCAGCAGCTTGGGACTAGCGGGAGGCTCCTACAATGAGCAGTTCTTC. Protein sequence: CASSLGLAGGSYNEQFF. Combining the CDR3 with reference TRBV5-1 and TRBJ2-1 gives the whole variable domain KAGVTQTPRYLIKTRGQQVTLSCSPISGHRSVSWYQQTPGQGLQFLFEYFSETQRNKGNFPGRFSGRQFSNSRSEMNVSTLELGDSALYLCASSLGLAGGSYNEQFFGPGTRLTVL.

The chain combines TRBV27 with TRBJ2-2; D gene ambiguous. Trimming removed 4 bases from V and 1 base from J, with 19 bases in between. In germline, CDR1 is MNHEY, CDR2 SMNVEV (reference sequence). This CDR3 contains 18 residues. As DNA, the CDR3 is TGTGCCAGCAGTTCAAGACCCGCAGGAGCCCTGAACACCGGGGAGCTGTTTTTT. Translation: CASSSRPAGALNTGELFF.

This clone showed up just a few times. V is TRBV29-1 and J is TRBJ1-2; 10 nucleotides match TRBD1. Germline assignment: CDR1 SQVTM and CDR2 ANQGSEA. The CDR3 length is 12 residues. Losses at the gene ends were 6 bases for V and 3 bases for J; bases not matched to a gene: 1. CDR3 residues: CSVGTGDYGYTF. The CDR3 DNA sequence: TGCAGCGTCGGGACAGGGGACTATGGCTACACCTTC.

The chain carries TRBV11-1 and TRBJ2-1; possibly TRBD1 for D (6 bases). The V gene's germline CDR1 is SGHAT and CDR2 FQDESV (reference sequence). V dropped 5 bases and J dropped 2 bases, with 25 bases sitting between them. The CDR3 runs to 19 residues. CDR3 sequence: CASSVRWDNPRGTYNEQFF. In DNA form, the CDR3 reads TGTGCCAGCAGCGTAAGGTGGGACAACCCCCGGGGTACCTACAATGAGCAGTTCTTC.

This CDR3 is CASSLLTGAETQYF. CDR3 DNA: TGTGCCAGCAGTCTACTGACAGGGGCGGAGACCCAGTACTTC. This chain uses TRBV6-5 with TRBJ2-5, with 8 bases fitting TRBD1. CDR1 MNHEY and CDR2 SVGAGI come from the germline V gene. V dropped 5 bases and J dropped 5; count of bases not matched to a gene: 7. This CDR3 spans 14 amino acids.

The CDR3 DNA is TGTGCCAGTCGGACAGGGGCTGGAAACACCATATATTTT. Translation: CASRTGAGNTIYF. The chain uses TRBV6-5 and TRBJ1-3; TRBD1 agrees at 9 bases. CDR1 and CDR2 from the germline V gene are MNHEY and SVGAGI. V dropped 9 bases and J dropped 2; count of bases not matched to a gene: 2. The CDR3 has 13 amino acids.

The V call is TRBV19, the J call TRBJ2-7; D call uncertain. Germline CDR1 is LNHDA and CDR2 is SQIVND (reference sequence). V was pared by 1 base and J by 6 bases, with 4 bases between. CDR3 size: 11 residues. CDR3 sequence reads: CASSIGGEQYF. The CDR3, as DNA: TGTGCCAGTAGTATAGGGGGCGAGCAGTACTTC. The full variable domain, completed using reference TRBV19 and TRBJ2-7, is DGGITQSPKYLFRKEGQNVTLSCEQNLNHDAMYWYRQDPGQGLRLIYYSQIVNDFQKGDIAEGYSVSREKKESFPLTVTSAQKNPTAFYLCASSIGGEQYFGPGTRLTVT.

The chain combines TRBV9 with TRBJ2-2; 10 bases fit TRBD2. The V gene end was trimmed by 0 bases and the J gene end by 1 base; junction bases not matched to a gene: 0. Germline V gives CDR1 SGDLS, CDR2 YYNGEE. CDR3 length: 16 amino acids. The DNA for the CDR3 is TGTGCCAGCAGCGTAGGGACTAGCGGGAACACCGGGGAGCTGTTTTTT. It specifies CASSVGTSGNTGELFF.

CDR3 residues: CASSPDRGTDTQYF. DNA of the CDR3: TGTGCCAGCAGCCCCGACAGAGGAACAGATACGCAGTATTTT. The chain joins TRBV16 to TRBJ2-3; a possible D gene is TRBD1 (5 bases). This CDR3 is 14 amino acids long. Trimming left V 4 bases short and J 3 bases short, with 11 bases between. The germline gives CDR1 KGHSY, CDR2 FQNENV.

V gene TRBV5-4 combines with J gene TRBJ2-2; D is uncertain. The V and J ends lost 0 bases and 4 bases respectively, with 10 bases between them. Per germline, CDR1 SGHNT and CDR2 YYREEE (reference sequence). CDR3 size: 15 residues. CDR3 coding DNA: TGTGCCAGCAGCTTGGTAGGGTTGGGCACCGGGGAGCTGTTTTTT. Its translation: CASSLVGLGTGELFF. Full variable domain (rest looked up from reference TRBV5-4 and TRBJ2-2): ETGVTQSPTHLIKTRGQQVTLRCSSQSGHNTVSWYQQALGQGPQFIFQYYREEENGRGNFPPRFSGLQFPNYSSELNVNALELDDSALYLCASSLVGLGTGELFFGEGSRLTVL.

This chain uses TRBV5-6 with TRBJ1-1; unclear D gene. The CDR3 runs 14 residues. Germline CDR1 reads SGHDT; CDR2 reads YYEEEE. With 6 bases removed from V and 0 bases from J, the gap between germline ends came to 12 bases. The CDR3 protein is CASTVWRLNTEAFF. The CDR3 coding sequence is TGTGCCAGCACCGTCTGGCGGCTGAACACTGAAGCTTTCTTT.

The chain carries TRBV18 and TRBJ1-5; D not certain. V lost 5 bases to trimming and J lost 1 base, with 12 bases between them. The CDR3 is 15 residues long. Germline CDR1 KGHSH, CDR2 LQKENI. CDR3 bases: TGTGCCAGCTCATCCGATGGGCTGAGCAATCAGCCCCAGCATTTT. Residues: CASSSDGLSNQPQHF.

The chain carries TRBV5-6 and TRBJ2-7, with 7 bases fitting TRBD2. V lost 4 bases and J lost 0; bases outside the gene matches: 7. CDR3 length: 15 amino acids. Germline assignment: CDR1 SGHDT and CDR2 YYEEEE. The chain's CDR3 is CASSPDGLVSYEQYF. The CDR3, as DNA: TGTGCCAGCAGCCCGGACGGACTAGTCTCCTACGAGCAGTACTTC. The whole variable domain, remainder taken from reference TRBV5-6 and TRBJ2-7, is DAGVTQSPTHLIKTRGQQVTLRCSPKSGHDTVSWYQQALGQGPQFIFQYYEEEERQRGNFPDRFSGHQFPNYSSELNVNALLLGDSALYLCASSPDGLVSYEQYFGPGTRLTVT.

The chain has TRBV30 and TRBJ2-2; D unresolved. Trimming shortened V by 0 bases and J by 7 bases, and 12 bases separated the two germline ends. This CDR3 region has 14 residues. CDR1 and CDR2 from the germline V gene are GTSNPN and SVGIG (reference sequence). The CDR3 sequence: CAWSVGGRSGELFF. As DNA, the CDR3 is TGTGCCTGGAGTGTAGGCGGACGCAGCGGGGAGCTGTTTTTT.

The rearrangement joins TRBV18 to TRBJ1-6; D unclear. This CDR3 spans 15 amino acids. Trimming took off 3 bases at V and 8 bases at J, with 14 bases between the two ends. CDR1 and CDR2 (germline): KGHSH, LQKENI. The CDR3 nucleotides are TGTGCCAGCTCACCGTCGGTTAATGGAGATTCACCCCTCCACTTT. This translates into CASSPSVNGDSPLHF.

The chain joins TRBV7-6 to TRBJ1-5; D remains ambiguous. The CDR3 has 11 residues. Trimming removed 7 bases at V and 6 bases at J, with 7 bases between. Germline V gene lookup returns CDR1 SGHVS and CDR2 FNYEAQ. In DNA, the CDR3 is TGTGCCAGCACCTTCACTCAGCCCCAGCATTTT. This encodes CASTFTQPQHF.

The J gene is TRBJ2-3, the V gene TRBV20-1; no reliable D call. Germline CDR1 DFQATT, CDR2 SNEGSKA (reference sequence). V was clipped by 1 base and J by 6 bases, with 5 bases between them. CDR3 length: 11 amino acids. This chain's CDR3 is CSARGLDTQYF. CDR3 DNA: TGCAGTGCTAGAGGCCTCGATACGCAGTATTTT.

The rearrangement joins TRBV30 to TRBJ2-5, with D tentatively TRBD1 or TRBD2 (6 bases each). V was pared by 4 bases and J by 5 bases, with 11 bases between. Germline CDR1 is GTSNPN and CDR2 is SVGIG (reference sequence). This CDR3 comprises 12 residues. The CDR3 DNA is TGTGCCTGGATGCTAGGGGGGGAGACCCAGTACTTC. It yields the protein CAWMLGGETQYF.

V is TRBV21-1 and J is TRBJ2-2; the tabulated D call, TRBD2, remains unverified against the DNA. TRBV21-1 is given as a pseudogene. The CDR3 is 19 amino acids. The CDR3 DNA is TGTGCCAGCAGCAAGAGGTCTGCGGGATGGTATAAGAACACCGGGGAGCTGTTTTTT. Amino acid sequence: CASSKRSAGWYKNTGELFF.

J is TRBJ2-7 and V is TRBV12-2; TRBD2 is taken as the D call from the table, unchecked against the DNA. TRBV12-2 counts as a pseudogene. The CDR3 length is 16 residues. This CDR3 is CASRPRRTSGPYEQYF. The CDR3 nucleotides are TGTGCAAGTCGCCCCAGGAGGACTAGCGGGCCCTACGAGCAGTACTTC.

This clone was observed a single time. This chain connects TRBV19 to TRBJ1-2, with D possibly TRBD1 on 6 matching bases. Germline V lookup: CDR1 LNHDA, CDR2 SQIVND (reference sequence). The CDR3 consists of 15 residues. V dropped 5 bases and J dropped 4 bases, with 17 bases sitting between them. Here the CDR3 DNA reads TGTGCCAGTAGTCTAAACCAGGGGAGCCGCTATGGCTACACCTTC. This codes for CASSLNQGSRYGYTF. The whole variable domain, filled in from reference TRBV19 and TRBJ1-2, reads DGGITQSPKYLFRKEGQNVTLSCEQNLNHDAMYWYRQDPGQGLRLIYYSQIVNDFQKGDIAEGYSVSREKKESFPLTVTSAQKNPTAFYLCASSLNQGSRYGYTFGSGTRLTVV.